Below, one T cell receptor (beta chain) is given with its context. This entry belongs to a study of T cell responses to AZD1222 COVID-19 vaccine. The assay was immunoSEQ multiplex PCR, and TCRdb's table has in-frame clones only and misses some. The sample holds under 100,000 clones; around 90% are singletons and the top ten take roughly 6.8%. This CDR3 region has 11 residues. Germline loops: CDR1 KGHSH, CDR2 LQKENI. V was cut by 2 bases and J by 10 bases, with 6 bases left in between. The sequencing here drew on peripheral blood, taken on day 0 of MenACWY control vaccination. The TCR comes from an adult in good health. The chain links TRBV18 to TRBJ2-1, with no clear D. The CDR3 region has the DNA TGTGCCAGCTCACCAGTTGGAGAGCAGTTCTTC. As protein: CASSPVGEQFF.